This entry features one TCR beta chain sequence. Libraries were prepared by immunoSEQ multiplex PCR; TCRdb keeps only in-frame clonotypes and omits some of them. The sample yields 300,000 or so clones, 65% to 90% seen once. The record originates from a study of blood T cell repertoires in COVID-19. Study-wide background: Italy, Spain and the United States were the sources of the convalescent and acute COVID-19 samples. Sample material is recorded as cDNA or gDNA derived from T cells, B-cell-depleted T cells, or PBMCs.

Individuals drawn from 24 US areas were about 18 to 90 years old. This CDR3 comprises 19 residues. The V gene end was trimmed by 0 bases and the J gene end by 2 bases; junction bases not matched to a gene: 6. Germline V lookup: CDR1 KGHDR, CDR2 SFDVKD. The chain has TRBV24-1 and TRBJ2-6, with 10 bases aligning to TRBD1. The sequenced sample was PBMCs or T cells enriched from blood (not recorded which). The sequence came from a woman aged 40 to 50 with acute COVID-19. CDR3 region: CATSDLGTGVIPGANVLTF. DNA for the CDR3: TGTGCCACCAGTGATTTGGGGACAGGGGTCATCCCTGGGGCCAACGTCCTGACTTTC.